This TCR beta chain was documented in a study of blood T cell repertoires in COVID-19. Method: immunoSEQ multiplex PCR; TCRdb's copy keeps in-frame clones and lacks some. The sample shows about 280,000 clones, roughly 85% of them seen only once. This CDR3 has 11 residues. Germline V gene sequence: CDR1 DFQATT, CDR2 SNEGSKA (reference sequence). This clone was counted a few times. The chain joins TRBV20-1 to TRBJ2-3; 7 nucleotides align to TRBD2. This TCR was sampled from a woman aged 70-85 years with acute or convalescent COVID-19. The specimen sequenced was peripheral blood. CDR3 in DNA: TGCTCGAGCGGGGCTACAGATACGCAGTATTTT. This sequence encodes CSSGATDTQYF.